This T cell receptor beta chain was identified during a study of early T cells in non-severe SARS-CoV-2 infection. The CDR3 runs to 16 residues. The ends were cut back, 1 base at V and 1 base at J, with 11 bases in the middle. The germline gives CDR1 SGHVT, CDR2 SQSDAQ. Many counts were recorded for this clonotype. Each single cDNA molecule received a unique molecular identifier. MiXCR, applied by TCRdb to the 5' RACE reads, yields one record per CDR3 protein. Among 84,000 or so distinct CDR3 sequences listed, 12% were seen once. The receptor was derived from an adult who was a healthcare worker with PCR-confirmed SARS-CoV-2 infection or an uninfected control (not recorded which). The rearrangement uses TRBV7-4 and TRBJ2-1; D may be TRBD2 (5 bases). Material for sequencing was whole blood. The CDR3 DNA sequence: TGTGCCAGCAGCTTAGTCCTTAGCGAGTCCTACAATGAGCAGTTCTTC. As protein: CASSLVLSESYNEQFF.